This T cell receptor beta chain was recovered during a study of cytomegalovirus exposure and HLA in healthy donors. 13 Jbeta primers and 60 Vbeta primers were used for the PCR. Original methodology: Later work found tens of millions of unique TCR beta chains, with roughly 11 million shared. Method: immunoSEQ multiplex PCR; TCRdb's copy keeps in-frame clones and lacks some. That table furnishes V, J and clone size, whereas the DNA furnished D and trimming. The repertoire consists of around 120,000 clones, with about 79% occurring once and the leading ten covering approximately 2%. CDR1 and CDR2 from the germline V gene are MNHEY and SMNVEV (reference sequence). Between the trimmed V and J ends, which lost 8 bases and 0 bases, there was a span of 16 bases. The CDR3 consists of 15 residues.

Sequences were obtained from PBMCs. The sequence was collected from a man younger than 35 in good health and CMV-seronegative. This chain joins TRBV27 and TRBJ1-1, with D possibly matching TRBD1 (5 bases). This CDR3 reads CASRPWGSLNTEAFF. Here the CDR3 DNA reads TGTGCCAGCCGTCCCTGGGGCAGCCTGAACACTGAAGCTTTCTTT.